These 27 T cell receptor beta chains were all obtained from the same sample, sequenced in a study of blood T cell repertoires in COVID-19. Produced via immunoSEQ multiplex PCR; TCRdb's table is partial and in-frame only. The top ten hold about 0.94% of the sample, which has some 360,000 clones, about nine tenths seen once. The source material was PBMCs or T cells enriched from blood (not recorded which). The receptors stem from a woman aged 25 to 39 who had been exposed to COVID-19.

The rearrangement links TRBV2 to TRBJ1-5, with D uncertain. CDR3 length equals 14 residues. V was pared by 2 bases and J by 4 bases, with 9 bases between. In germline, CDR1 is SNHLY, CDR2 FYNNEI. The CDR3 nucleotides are TGTGCCAGCAGTGAAACGGGGATAAATCAGCCCCAGCATTTT. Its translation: CASSETGINQPQHF.

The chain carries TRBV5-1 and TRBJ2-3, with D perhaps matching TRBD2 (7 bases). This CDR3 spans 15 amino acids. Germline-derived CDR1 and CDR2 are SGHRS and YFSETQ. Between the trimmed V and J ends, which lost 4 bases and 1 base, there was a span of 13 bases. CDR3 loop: CASSGLGGGTDTQYF. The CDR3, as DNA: TGCGCCAGCAGCGGGCTAGGGGGGGGCACAGATACGCAGTATTTT.

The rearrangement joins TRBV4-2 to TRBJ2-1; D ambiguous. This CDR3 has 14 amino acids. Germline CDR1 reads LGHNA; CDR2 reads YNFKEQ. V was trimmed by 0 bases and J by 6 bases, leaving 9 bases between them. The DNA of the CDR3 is TGTGCCAGCAGCCAAGATGTCCGGAGCAATGAGCAGTTCTTC. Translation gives CASSQDVRSNEQFF.

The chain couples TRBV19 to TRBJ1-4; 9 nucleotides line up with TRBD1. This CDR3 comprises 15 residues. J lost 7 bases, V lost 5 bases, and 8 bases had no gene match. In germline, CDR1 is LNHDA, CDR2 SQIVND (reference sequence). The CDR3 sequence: CASSDTGGLGEKLFF. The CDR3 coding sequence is TGTGCCAGTAGTGACACAGGGGGCTTAGGTGAAAAACTGTTTTTT.

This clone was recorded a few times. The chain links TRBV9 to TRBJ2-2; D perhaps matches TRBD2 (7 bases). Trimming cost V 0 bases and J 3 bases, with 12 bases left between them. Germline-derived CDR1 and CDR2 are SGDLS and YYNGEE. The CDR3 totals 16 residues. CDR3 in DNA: TGTGCCAGCAGCGTAGTTGGGGGGGCATACACCGGGGAGCTGTTTTTT. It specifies CASSVVGGAYTGELFF. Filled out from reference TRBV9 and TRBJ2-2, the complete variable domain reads DSGVTQTPKHLITATGQRVTLRCSPRSGDLSVYWYQQSLDQGLQFLIQYYNGEERAKGNILERFSAQQFPDLHSELNLSSLELGDSALYFCASSVVGGAYTGELFFGEGSRLTVL.

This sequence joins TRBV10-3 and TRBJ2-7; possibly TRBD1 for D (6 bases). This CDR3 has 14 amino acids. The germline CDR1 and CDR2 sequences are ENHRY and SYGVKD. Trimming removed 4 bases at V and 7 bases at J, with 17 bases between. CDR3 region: CAISVGAGEKEQYF. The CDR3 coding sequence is TGTGCCATCAGTGTGGGGGCCGGCGAGAAGGAGCAGTACTTC.

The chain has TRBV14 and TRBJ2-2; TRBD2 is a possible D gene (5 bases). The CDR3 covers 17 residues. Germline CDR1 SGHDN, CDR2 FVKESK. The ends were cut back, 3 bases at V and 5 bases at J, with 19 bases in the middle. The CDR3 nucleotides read TGTGCCAGCAGCCACGTCCTGAAAGTGGGAGTGACCGGGGAGCTGTTTTTT. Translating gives CASSHVLKVGVTGELFF.

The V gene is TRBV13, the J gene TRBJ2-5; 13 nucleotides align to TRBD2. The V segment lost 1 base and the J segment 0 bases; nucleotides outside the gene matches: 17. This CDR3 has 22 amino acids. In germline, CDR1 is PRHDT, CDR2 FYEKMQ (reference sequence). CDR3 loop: CASSLAQPLRTSGGPYQETQYF. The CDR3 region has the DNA TGTGCCAGCAGCTTAGCCCAACCATTACGGACTAGCGGGGGCCCGTACCAAGAGACCCAGTACTTC.

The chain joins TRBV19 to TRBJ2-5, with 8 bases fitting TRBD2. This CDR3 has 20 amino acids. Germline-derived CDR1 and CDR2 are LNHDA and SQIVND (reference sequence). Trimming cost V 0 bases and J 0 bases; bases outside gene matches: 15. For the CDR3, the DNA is TGTGCCAGTAGTATAGAGCTTCAGGTTCGCACTAGCGGATACCAAGAGACCCAGTACTTC. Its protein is CASSIELQVRTSGYQETQYF. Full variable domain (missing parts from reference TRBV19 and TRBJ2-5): DGGITQSPKYLFRKEGQNVTLSCEQNLNHDAMYWYRQDPGQGLRLIYYSQIVNDFQKGDIAEGYSVSREKKESFPLTVTSAQKNPTAFYLCASSIELQVRTSGYQETQYFGPGTRLLVL.

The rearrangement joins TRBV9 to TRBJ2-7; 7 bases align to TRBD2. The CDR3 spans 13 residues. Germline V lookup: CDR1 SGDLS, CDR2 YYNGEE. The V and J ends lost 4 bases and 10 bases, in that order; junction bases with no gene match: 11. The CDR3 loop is CASSPTLAAGQYF. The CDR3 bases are TGTGCCAGCAGCCCCACCCTAGCGGCTGGTCAGTACTTC.

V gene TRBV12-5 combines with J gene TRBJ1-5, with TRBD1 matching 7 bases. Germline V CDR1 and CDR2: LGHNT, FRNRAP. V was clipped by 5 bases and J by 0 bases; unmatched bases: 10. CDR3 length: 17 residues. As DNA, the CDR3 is TGTGCTAGTGGTCCCGCCCGGGACAGCTATAGCAATCAGCCCCAGCATTTT. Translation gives CASGPARDSYSNQPQHF.

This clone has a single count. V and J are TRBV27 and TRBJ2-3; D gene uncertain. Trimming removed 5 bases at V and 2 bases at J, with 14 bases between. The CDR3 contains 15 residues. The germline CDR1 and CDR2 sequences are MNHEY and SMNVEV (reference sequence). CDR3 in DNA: TGTGCCAGCAGTCACCCCGGCGGATCCACAGATACGCAGTATTTT. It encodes CASSHPGGSTDTQYF.

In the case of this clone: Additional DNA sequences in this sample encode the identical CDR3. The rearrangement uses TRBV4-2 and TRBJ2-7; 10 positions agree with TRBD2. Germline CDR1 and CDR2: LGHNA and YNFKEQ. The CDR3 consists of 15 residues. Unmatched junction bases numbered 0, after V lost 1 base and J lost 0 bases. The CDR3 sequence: CASSQGLAGSYEQYF. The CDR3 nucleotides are TGTGCCAGCAGCCAAGGACTAGCGGGCTCCTACGAGCAGTACTTC.

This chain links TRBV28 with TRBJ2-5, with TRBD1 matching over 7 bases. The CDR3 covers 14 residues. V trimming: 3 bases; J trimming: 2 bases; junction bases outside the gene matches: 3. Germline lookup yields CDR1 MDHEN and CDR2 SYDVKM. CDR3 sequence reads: CASSFARGQETQYF. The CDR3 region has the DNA TGTGCCAGCAGTTTCGCCAGGGGGCAAGAGACCCAGTACTTC.

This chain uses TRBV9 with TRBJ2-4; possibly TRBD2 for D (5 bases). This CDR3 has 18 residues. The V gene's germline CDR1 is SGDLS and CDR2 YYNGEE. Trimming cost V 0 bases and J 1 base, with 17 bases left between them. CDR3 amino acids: CASSVVSGPPGAKNIQYF. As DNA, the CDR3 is TGTGCCAGCAGCGTAGTCTCTGGCCCCCCGGGGGCCAAAAACATTCAGTACTTC.

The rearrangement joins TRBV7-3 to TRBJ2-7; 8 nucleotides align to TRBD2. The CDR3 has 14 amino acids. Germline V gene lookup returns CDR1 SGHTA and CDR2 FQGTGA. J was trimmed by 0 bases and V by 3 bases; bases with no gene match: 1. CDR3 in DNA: TGTGCCAGCAGCTTTCTAGCGGGCTCCTACGAGCAGTACTTC. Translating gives CASSFLAGSYEQYF.

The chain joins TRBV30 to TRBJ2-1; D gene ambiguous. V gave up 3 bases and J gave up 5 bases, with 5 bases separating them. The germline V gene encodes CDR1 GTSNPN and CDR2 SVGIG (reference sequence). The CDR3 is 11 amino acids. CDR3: CAWRQNNEQFF. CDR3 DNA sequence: TGTGCCTGGAGGCAGAACAATGAGCAGTTCTTC.

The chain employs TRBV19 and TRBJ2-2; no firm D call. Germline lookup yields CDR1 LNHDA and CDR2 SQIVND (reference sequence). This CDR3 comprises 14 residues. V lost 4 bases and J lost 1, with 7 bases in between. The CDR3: CASSTLGNTGELFF. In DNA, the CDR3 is TGTGCCAGTAGTACCCTAGGGAACACCGGGGAGCTGTTTTTT.

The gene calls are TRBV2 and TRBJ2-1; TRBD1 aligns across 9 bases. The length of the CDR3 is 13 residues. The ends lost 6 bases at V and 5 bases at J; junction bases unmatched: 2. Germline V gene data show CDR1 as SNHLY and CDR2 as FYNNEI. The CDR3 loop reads CASRTGGNNEQFF. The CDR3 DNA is TGTGCCAGCAGGACAGGGGGTAACAATGAGCAGTTCTTC.

CDR3 sequence (DNA): TGCGCCAGCAGCTTGGCCTGGGAGTCCTACGAGCAGTACTTC. Protein product: CASSLAWESYEQYF. This chain connects TRBV5-1 to TRBJ2-7; TRBD2 might be the D (5 bases). The germline CDR1 and CDR2 sequences are SGHRS and YFSETQ. Trimming shortened V by 0 bases and J by 1 base, and 8 bases separated the two germline ends. The CDR3 has 14 residues.

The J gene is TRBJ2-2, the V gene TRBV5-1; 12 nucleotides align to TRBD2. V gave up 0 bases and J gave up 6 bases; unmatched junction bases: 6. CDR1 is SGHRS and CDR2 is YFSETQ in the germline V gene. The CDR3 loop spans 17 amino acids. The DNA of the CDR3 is TGCGCCAGCAGCTTGGGTCTAGCGGGAGGGCCGTCCGGGGAGCTGTTTTTT. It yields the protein CASSLGLAGGPSGELFF.

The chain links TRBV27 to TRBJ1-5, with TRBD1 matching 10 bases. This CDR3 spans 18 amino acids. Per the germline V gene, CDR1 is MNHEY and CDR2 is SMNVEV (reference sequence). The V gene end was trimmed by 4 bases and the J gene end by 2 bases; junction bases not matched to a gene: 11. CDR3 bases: TGTGCCAGCAGTTCGGGACAGGGGATCCCTGGGGGCAATCAGCCCCAGCATTTT. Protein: CASSSGQGIPGGNQPQHF.

This CDR3 reads CASSSWTSGSGTGELFF. As DNA, the CDR3 is TGTGCCAGCAGCTCATGGACTAGCGGGAGCGGAACCGGGGAGCTGTTTTTT. This chain joins TRBV7-3 and TRBJ2-2; TRBD2 matches at 13 bases. The CDR3 loop spans 17 amino acids. Germline values: CDR1 SGHTA, CDR2 FQGTGA. V lost 4 bases and J lost 5; bases outside the gene matches: 7.

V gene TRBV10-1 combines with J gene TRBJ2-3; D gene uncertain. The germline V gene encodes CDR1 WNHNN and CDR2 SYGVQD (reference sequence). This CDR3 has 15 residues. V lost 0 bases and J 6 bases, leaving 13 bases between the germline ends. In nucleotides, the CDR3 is TGCGCCAGCAGTGAGTCGGGTCTAGGCGCGGATACGCAGTATTTT. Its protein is CASSESGLGADTQYF.

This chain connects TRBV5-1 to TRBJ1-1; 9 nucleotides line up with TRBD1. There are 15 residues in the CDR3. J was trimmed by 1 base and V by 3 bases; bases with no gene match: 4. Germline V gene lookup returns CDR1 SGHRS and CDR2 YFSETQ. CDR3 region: CASSWSTGGNTEAFF. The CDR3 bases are TGCGCCAGCAGCTGGTCGACAGGGGGGAACACTGAAGCTTTCTTT.

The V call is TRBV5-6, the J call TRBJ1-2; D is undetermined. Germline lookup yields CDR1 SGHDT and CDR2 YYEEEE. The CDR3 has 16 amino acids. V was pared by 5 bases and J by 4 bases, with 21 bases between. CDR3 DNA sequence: TGTGCCAGCAGAAGTAACCCGGGAGCCGCGGCCTATGGCTACACCTTC. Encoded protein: CASRSNPGAAAYGYTF.

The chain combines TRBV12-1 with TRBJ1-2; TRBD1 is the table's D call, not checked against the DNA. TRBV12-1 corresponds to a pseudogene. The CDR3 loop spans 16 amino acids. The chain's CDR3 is CASSPLDRCRFSGYTF. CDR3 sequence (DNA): TGTGCCAGCAGCCCGCTGGACAGGTGCCGGTTTTCGGGCTACACCTTC.